Each of the 27 T cell receptor beta chains below was sequenced from the same sample in a study of T cell responses to AZD1222 COVID-19 vaccine. The table came from immunoSEQ multiplex PCR; TCRdb's copy has only in-frame clones and leaves some out. Among 150,000 to 200,000 clones, about 87% were seen once, and the ten largest hold around 2.9%. The material was peripheral blood, obtained on day 0 of MenACWY control vaccination. Receptor source: an adult in good health.

This rearrangement joins TRBV19 to TRBJ2-7, with D unresolved. The CDR3 extends over 14 amino acids. The V end lost 5 bases, the J end lost 0 bases, and 11 bases lay between the germline ends. The germline V gene has CDR1 LNHDA and CDR2 SQIVND (reference sequence). The CDR3 coding sequence is TGTGCCAGTAGTTTCCTGGGGAACTCCTACGAGCAGTACTTC. Amino acid sequence: CASSFLGNSYEQYF.

The chain uses TRBV7-2 and TRBJ2-5; no clear D gene. With 5 bases removed from V and 0 bases from J, the gap between germline ends came to 10 bases. The CDR3 is 14 residues long. Per germline, CDR1 SGHTA and CDR2 FQGNSA. CDR3 sequence: CASSPAWYQETQYF. The CDR3 bases are TGTGCCAGCAGCCCTGCTTGGTACCAAGAGACCCAGTACTTC.

V is TRBV7-8 and J is TRBJ1-5; D uncertain. The CDR3 runs 13 residues. CDR1 is SGHVS and CDR2 is FQNEAQ in the germline V gene. V was cut by 1 base and J by 4 bases, with 5 bases left in between. The CDR3 sequence is CASSLEANQPQHF. In DNA, the CDR3 is TGTGCCAGCAGCTTAGAAGCTAATCAGCCCCAGCATTTT.

This clone was seen more than once but under ten times. The chain employs TRBV7-2 and TRBJ1-5, with D possibly TRBD1 on 6 matching bases. CDR3 length equals 16 residues. Trimming removed 3 bases from V and 5 bases from J, with 17 bases in between. From germline, CDR1 is SGHTA and CDR2 FQGNSA. DNA for the CDR3: TGTGCCAGCAGCTTTTGGACAGCCCTAAAGGATCAGCCCCAGCATTTT. Translating gives CASSFWTALKDQPQHF.

The chain carries TRBV12-3 or TRBV12-4 and TRBJ2-5; D not certain. V was clipped by 2 bases and J by 4 bases, with 8 bases between them. The CDR3 contains 13 residues. Written as DNA, the CDR3 is TGTGCCAGCAGTTTATTACCAGGAGAGACCCAGTACTTC. Its translation: CASSLLPGETQYF.

The chain carries TRBV3-1 (or the pseudogene TRBV3-2) and TRBJ2-7; no reliable D call. The CDR3 runs 13 residues. Germline CDR1 LGHDT, CDR2 YNNKEL (reference sequence). V was shortened by 2 bases and J by 1 base, with 6 bases between the two germline ends. CDR3 loop: CASSQHGSYEQYF. In DNA form, the CDR3 reads TGTGCCAGCAGCCAACATGGTTCCTACGAGCAGTACTTC.

The rearrangement uses TRBV21-1 and TRBJ2-1; the tabulated D call, TRBD2, remains unverified against the DNA. TRBV21-1 is designated a pseudogene. The CDR3 contains 15 residues. The CDR3 is CASSMTGKSGSEQFF. Written as DNA, the CDR3 is TGTGCCAGCAGCATGACAGGTAAAAGCGGGAGTGAGCAGTTCTTC.

The chain employs TRBV7-9 and TRBJ1-2; a weak D match, TRBD1 (5 bases). Germline loops: CDR1 SEHNR, CDR2 FQNEAQ (reference sequence). The CDR3 consists of 14 residues. Trimming removed 5 bases at V and 6 bases at J, with 16 bases between. The CDR3 reads CASSAPILGHGYTF. Written as DNA, the CDR3 is TGTGCCAGCAGCGCGCCGATATTGGGACATGGCTACACCTTC.

The chain uses TRBV5-4 and TRBJ2-1, with 13 positions matching TRBD2. CDR3 length equals 16 residues. J lost 8 bases, V lost 3 bases, and 8 bases had no gene match. CDR1 is SGHNT, CDR2 YYREEE, per germline (reference sequence). The DNA for the CDR3 is TGTGCCAGCAGCTCTCCCGGGACTAGCGGGGTGGATGAGCAGTTCTTC. Its translation: CASSSPGTSGVDEQFF.

This clone was seen once. The chain recombines TRBV6-1 with TRBJ2-1; 8 bases agree with TRBD1. The CDR3 loop spans 16 amino acids. V lost 2 bases and J lost 8; bases outside the gene matches: 11. Germline V gene sequence: CDR1 MNHNS, CDR2 SASEGT. The CDR3 protein is CASSEIWPGGRDEQFF. In DNA, the CDR3 is TGTGCCAGCAGTGAAATCTGGCCAGGGGGCAGGGATGAGCAGTTCTTC.

The V and J genes are TRBV3-1 (or the pseudogene TRBV3-2) and TRBJ1-3; D unclear. This CDR3 is 16 amino acids long. The V and J ends lost 0 bases and 0 bases respectively, with 9 bases between them. CDR1 is LGHDT and CDR2 is YNNKEL in the germline V gene (reference sequence). The CDR3 protein is CASSQDRVGSGNTIYF. The CDR3 DNA sequence: TGTGCCAGCAGCCAAGATCGAGTGGGCTCTGGAAACACCATATATTTT.

The gene calls are TRBV5-1 and TRBJ2-1; 7 bases are a match to TRBD1. V lost 0 bases to trimming and J lost 2 bases; unmatched junction nucleotides: 2. CDR1 and CDR2 (germline): SGHRS, YFSETQ. The CDR3 runs 15 residues. The CDR3 is CASSLGGTAYNEQFF. For the CDR3, the DNA is TGCGCCAGCAGCTTGGGTGGGACAGCCTACAATGAGCAGTTCTTC.

V and J are TRBV9 and TRBJ2-3; 10 bases are a match to TRBD2. Germline CDR1 SGDLS, CDR2 YYNGEE. This CDR3 region has 15 residues. V shed 0 bases, J shed 3 bases, and the junction held 1 base outside the gene matches. DNA of the CDR3: TGTGCCAGCAGCGTAGAACTAGCGGGAACAGATACGCAGTATTTT. Protein: CASSVELAGTDTQYF. Complete variable domain (other parts from reference TRBV9 and TRBJ2-3): DSGVTQTPKHLITATGQRVTLRCSPRSGDLSVYWYQQSLDQGLQFLIQYYNGEERAKGNILERFSAQQFPDLHSELNLSSLELGDSALYFCASSVELAGTDTQYFGPGTRLTVL.

This clone was recorded only once. This rearrangement joins TRBV7-9 to TRBJ1-2; possible D gene TRBD1, 6 bases. Germline loops: CDR1 SEHNR, CDR2 FQNEAQ (reference sequence). This CDR3 has 15 residues. V dropped 2 bases and J dropped 4 bases, with 14 bases sitting between them. DNA of the CDR3: TGTGCCAGCAGCTTACTCGGGGGGCCTTCCTATGGCTACACCTTC. Translation: CASSLLGGPSYGYTF.

The V and J genes are TRBV6-5 and TRBJ2-7; D might be TRBD1 or TRBD2, each matching 5 bases. Germline V gene sequence: CDR1 MNHEY, CDR2 SVGAGI. This CDR3 comprises 14 residues. The ends were cut back, 7 bases at V and 4 bases at J, with 17 bases in the middle. The CDR3 sequence is CASTPPGRTYEQYF. The CDR3, as DNA: TGTGCCAGCACCCCTCCGGGACGGACTTACGAGCAGTACTTC.

This clone was recorded only once. V and J are TRBV19 and TRBJ1-1, with D hard to call. The CDR3 has 13 residues. The germline V gene encodes CDR1 LNHDA and CDR2 SQIVND (reference sequence). Trimming stripped 4 bases from V and 4 bases from J, with 10 bases between. DNA of the CDR3: TGTGCCAGTAGTACACAAGGGTCCACTGAAGCTTTCTTT. This gives the protein CASSTQGSTEAFF.

The chain employs TRBV9 and TRBJ2-7, with D maybe TRBD2 (6 bases). With 0 bases removed from V and 3 bases from J, the gap between germline ends came to 13 bases. Germline CDR1 SGDLS, CDR2 YYNGEE. The CDR3 extends over 15 amino acids. This CDR3 is CASSVGDGGLYEQYF. CDR3 nucleotide sequence: TGTGCCAGCAGCGTAGGGGACGGAGGGCTCTACGAGCAGTACTTC.

This clone showed up just once. V usage is TRBV20-1 and J usage is TRBJ1-2; TRBD1 is a possible D gene (5 bases). CDR1 is DFQATT, CDR2 SNEGSKA, per germline (reference sequence). Trimming left V 3 bases short and J 8 bases short, with 16 bases between. CDR3 length equals 13 residues. The CDR3 reads CSASRDSQEGYTF. The CDR3 bases are TGCAGTGCTAGTCGGGACTCCCAAGAAGGCTACACCTTC.

CDR3 DNA sequence: TGTGCCAGCAACCCCGACAGGTTCGTCGAAGCTTTCTTT. Its translation is CASNPDRFVEAFF. This rearrangement joins TRBV2 to TRBJ1-1, with a tentative D call TRBD1 (6 bases). Trimming left V 7 bases short and J 8 bases short, with 17 bases between. The V gene's germline CDR1 is SNHLY and CDR2 FYNNEI. The CDR3 extends over 13 amino acids.

The chain is built from TRBV6-5 and TRBJ1-5, with TRBD1 matching over 9 bases. The trim removed 6 bases at V and 7 bases at J, leaving 1 base unmatched. This CDR3 contains 12 residues. CDR1 and CDR2 from the germline V gene are MNHEY and SVGAGI. The CDR3 here is CASRGQGQPQHF. Here the CDR3 DNA reads TGTGCCAGCAGGGGACAGGGCCAGCCCCAGCATTTT.

This chain connects TRBV7-3 to TRBJ2-1, with a weak D call TRBD1 (6 bases). Trimming took 3 bases from V and 8 from J, leaving 11 bases between them. Germline V gene lookup returns CDR1 SGHTA and CDR2 FQGTGA. The CDR3 runs 13 residues. The CDR3 DNA reads TGTGCCAGCAGCTTTTACAGGGATGATGAGCAGTTCTTC. It codes for CASSFYRDDEQFF.

This rearrangement joins TRBV6-1 to TRBJ2-3; the match to TRBD2 covers 10 bases. Per germline, CDR1 MNHNS and CDR2 SASEGT. Trimming cost V 2 bases and J 6 bases; bases outside gene matches: 5. The CDR3 runs to 15 residues. The CDR3 DNA sequence: TGTGCCAGCAGTGAACTAGCGGGAGAATCGGATACGCAGTATTTT. Translating gives CASSELAGESDTQYF.

The V gene is TRBV27, the J gene TRBJ1-5, with TRBD1 matching over 9 bases. Per the germline V gene, CDR1 is MNHEY and CDR2 is SMNVEV (reference sequence). The CDR3 loop spans 14 amino acids. Unmatched junction bases numbered 7, after V lost 6 bases and J lost 7 bases. The CDR3 region has the DNA TGTGCCAGCAGCCCGGACAGGGGCGACCAGCCCCAGCATTTT. The encoded protein is CASSPDRGDQPQHF.

This rearrangement joins TRBV27 to TRBJ2-7; D possibly corresponds to TRBD1 (6 bases). With 10 bases removed from V and 4 bases from J, the gap between germline ends came to 14 bases. This CDR3 contains 12 residues. CDR1 and CDR2 (germline): MNHEY, SMNVEV (reference sequence). In DNA form, the CDR3 reads TGTGCCACCAGGGGTTTTGGGTACGAGCAGTACTTC. This encodes CATRGFGYEQYF.

The chain joins TRBV4-1 to TRBJ2-1; 9 bases align to TRBD1. The CDR3 consists of 18 residues. V trimming: 1 base; J trimming: 10 bases; junction bases outside the gene matches: 17. Per germline, CDR1 MGHRA and CDR2 YSYEKL. This CDR3 is CASSQAWGQGNVEGEQFF. The DNA for the CDR3 is TGCGCCAGCAGCCAAGCCTGGGGACAGGGAAACGTGGAGGGGGAGCAGTTCTTC.

This clone was seen more than once but under ten times. The genes are TRBV29-1 and TRBJ2-3, with 13 positions matching TRBD2. The junction had 14 bases not matched to a gene; V was cut back by 6 bases and J by 2 bases. This CDR3 has 18 residues. Germline values: CDR1 SQVTM, CDR2 ANQGSEA. CDR3 DNA sequence: TGCAGCGTCATAGGGACTAGCGGGACAGTATTCGACACAGATACGCAGTATTTT. Its translation is CSVIGTSGTVFDTDTQYF.

The CDR3 protein is CASRGLAGGRGPDTQYF. The CDR3 DNA follows: TGTGCCAGCAGGGGACTAGCGGGAGGGAGGGGCCCAGATACGCAGTATTTT. The V and J genes are TRBV7-2 and TRBJ2-3, with 16 bases identical to TRBD2. Germline CDR1 and CDR2: SGHTA and FQGNSA. The CDR3 has 17 amino acids. V was pared by 6 bases and J by 4 bases, with 7 bases of the junction left unmatched.